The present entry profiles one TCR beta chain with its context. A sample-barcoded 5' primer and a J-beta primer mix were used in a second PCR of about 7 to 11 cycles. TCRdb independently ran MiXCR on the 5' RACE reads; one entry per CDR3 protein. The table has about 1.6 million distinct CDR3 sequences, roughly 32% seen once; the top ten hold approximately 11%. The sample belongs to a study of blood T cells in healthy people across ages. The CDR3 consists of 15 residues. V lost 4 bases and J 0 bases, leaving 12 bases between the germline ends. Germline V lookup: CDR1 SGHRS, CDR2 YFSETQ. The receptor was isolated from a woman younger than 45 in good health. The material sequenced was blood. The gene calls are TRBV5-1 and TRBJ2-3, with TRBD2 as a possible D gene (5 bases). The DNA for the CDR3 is TGCGCCAGCAGCAGAGCGGACCCGAGCACAGATACGCAGTATTTT. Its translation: CASSRADPSTDTQYF.